The T cell receptor (beta chain) described here comes from a study of T cells in Graves' hyperthyroidism and ophthalmopathy. Study findings and constraints: The model's output predicted ophthalmopathy at a median of roughly 6 months prior to onset. Most thyroid clonotypes expanded above 0.001 were also detected in blood.

Amplified regions were TCR beta CDR3 sequences from RNA transcripts. With the HTBI primer set, the TCR CDR3 went through a first round of RT-PCR. Each CDR3 protein is one row after TCRdb ran MiXCR on the multiplex PCR reads. Here the sample spans 360,000 or so distinct CDR3 sequences, approximately 14% being singletons. Trimming at V came to 0 bases and at J to 2 bases, leaving 4 bases not matched to a gene. Germline CDR1 MNHNY, CDR2 SVGAGI (reference sequence). The CDR3 sequence is 15 residues long. With regard to this clonotype: Antigen: not known.

Patients showing uncontrolled infection, other autoimmune disease, pregnancy or lactation were ineligible. Diagnosis rested on symptoms, serum thyroxine and TRAb, thyroid ultrasound, and orbital computed tomography. Specimen: blood. The chain recombines TRBV6-6 with TRBJ2-7, with TRBD2 matching 7 bases. This TCR was sampled from a woman aged 60-70 years with Graves' ophthalmopathy. In DNA form, the CDR3 reads TGTGCCAGCAGTTACTCGTGGGGGGGGGCCTACGAGCAGTACTTC. This translates into CASSYSWGGAYEQYF.